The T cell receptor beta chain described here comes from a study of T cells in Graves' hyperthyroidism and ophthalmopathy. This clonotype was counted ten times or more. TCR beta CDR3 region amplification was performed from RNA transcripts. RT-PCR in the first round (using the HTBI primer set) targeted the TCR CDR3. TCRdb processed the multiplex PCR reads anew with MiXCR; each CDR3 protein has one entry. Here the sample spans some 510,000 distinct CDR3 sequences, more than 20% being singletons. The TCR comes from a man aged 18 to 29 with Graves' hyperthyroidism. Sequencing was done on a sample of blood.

The chain's CDR3 is CASTSRRTGELFF. DNA for the CDR3: TGTGCCAGCACGTCCAGGCGGACCGGGGAGCTGTTTTTT. The chain combines TRBV6-2 or TRBV6-3 with TRBJ2-2, with D unclear. The CDR3 extends over 13 amino acids. From germline, CDR1 is MNHEY and CDR2 SVGEGT. V was pared by 7 bases and J by 5 bases, with 11 bases between.